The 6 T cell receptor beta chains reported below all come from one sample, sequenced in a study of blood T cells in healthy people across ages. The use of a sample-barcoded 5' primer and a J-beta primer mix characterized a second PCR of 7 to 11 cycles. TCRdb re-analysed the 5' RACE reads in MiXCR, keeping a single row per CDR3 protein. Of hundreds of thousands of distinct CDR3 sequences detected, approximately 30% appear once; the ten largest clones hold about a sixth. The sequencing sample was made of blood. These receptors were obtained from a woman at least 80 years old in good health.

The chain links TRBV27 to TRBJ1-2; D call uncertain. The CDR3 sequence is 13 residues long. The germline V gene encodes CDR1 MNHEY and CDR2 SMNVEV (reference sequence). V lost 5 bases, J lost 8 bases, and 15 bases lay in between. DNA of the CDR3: TGTGCCAGCAGTCCCAGGCCCGAAACGGGCTACACCTTC. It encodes CASSPRPETGYTF.

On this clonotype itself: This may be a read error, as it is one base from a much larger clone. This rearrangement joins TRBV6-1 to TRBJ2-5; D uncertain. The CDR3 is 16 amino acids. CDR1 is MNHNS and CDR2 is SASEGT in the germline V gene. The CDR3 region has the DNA TGTGCCAGCGGTGAAGTTAGGCCTTCCCGAAAAGAGACCCAGTACTTC. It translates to CASGEVRPSRKETQYF.

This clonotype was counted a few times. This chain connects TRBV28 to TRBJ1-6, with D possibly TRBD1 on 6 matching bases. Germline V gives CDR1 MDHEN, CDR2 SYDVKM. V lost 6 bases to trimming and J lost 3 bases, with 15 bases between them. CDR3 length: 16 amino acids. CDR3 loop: CASSQTGLNYNSPLHF. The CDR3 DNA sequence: TGTGCCAGCAGCCAAACAGGGTTGAACTATAATTCACCCCTCCACTTT.

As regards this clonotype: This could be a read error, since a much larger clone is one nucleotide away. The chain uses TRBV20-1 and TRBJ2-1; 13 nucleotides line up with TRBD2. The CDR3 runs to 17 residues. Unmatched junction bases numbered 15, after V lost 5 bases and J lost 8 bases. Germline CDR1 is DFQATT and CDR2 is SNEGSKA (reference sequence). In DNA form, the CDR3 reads TGCAGTGCTCTCGGACTAGCGGGGGTCGGTGGAGGGGATGAGCAGTTCTTC. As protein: CSALGLAGVGGGDEQFF.

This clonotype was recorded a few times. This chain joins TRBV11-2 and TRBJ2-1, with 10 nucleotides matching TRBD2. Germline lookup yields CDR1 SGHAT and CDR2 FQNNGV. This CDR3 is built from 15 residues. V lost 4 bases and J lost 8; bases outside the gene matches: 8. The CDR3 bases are TGTGCCAGCAGCTCAGCGGGGGGGCCTATGTATGAGCAGTTCTTC. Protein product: CASSSAGGPMYEQFF. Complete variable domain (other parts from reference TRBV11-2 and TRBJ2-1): EAGVAQSPRYKIIEKRQSVAFWCNPISGHATLYWYQQILGQGPKLLIQFQNNGVVDDSQLPKDRFSAERLKGVDSTLKIQPAKLEDSAVYLCASSSAGGPMYEQFFGPGTRLTVL.

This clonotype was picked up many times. Here the CDR3 DNA reads TGTGCCAGCAGCCACCGGGACAGAAACTATGGCTACACCTTC. Amino acids: CASSHRDRNYGYTF. The rearrangement uses TRBV6-6 and TRBJ1-2; the match to TRBD1 covers 7 bases. V was pared by 6 bases and J by 2 bases, with 6 bases of the junction left unmatched. This CDR3 has 14 residues. CDR1 is MNHNY, CDR2 SVGAGI, per germline (reference sequence).